These 7 T cell receptor beta chains originate from one sample sequenced in a study of T cells in tumors after PD-1 blockade. Data came from immunoSEQ multiplex PCR; TCRdb stores just in-frame clones and leaves some out. The sample has about 7,700 clones; approximately 70% are singletons. This specimen consisted of tumor tissue, obtained after anti-PD-1 treatment. The receptors shown here come from a human donor with basal cell carcinoma.

The chain has TRBV7-3 and TRBJ2-5; no clear D. This CDR3 is 13 amino acids long. The germline V and J ends were trimmed by 6 bases and 7 bases, with 15 bases remaining between them. Germline assignment: CDR1 SGHTA and CDR2 FQGTGA. CDR3 sequence: CASSRWWGGTQYF. Written as DNA, the CDR3 is TGTGCCAGCAGTCGATGGTGGGGTGGGACCCAGTACTTC.

The rearrangement joins TRBV9 to TRBJ2-7; 10 bases agree with TRBD1. This CDR3 contains 15 residues. Germline V gene sequence: CDR1 SGDLS, CDR2 YYNGEE. The V and J ends lost 2 bases and 2 bases, in that order; junction bases with no gene match: 4. CDR3 nucleotide sequence: TGTGCCAGCAGCGTTAGTGGGACAGGGGCCTACGAGCAGTACTTC. Its translation: CASSVSGTGAYEQYF.

The chain couples TRBV11-3 to TRBJ2-2, with TRBD2 matching over 9 bases. Germline trimming cut 0 bases from V and 7 bases from J; bases unmatched to any gene: 6. The CDR3 is 16 residues long. Germline assignment: CDR1 SGHNT and CDR2 YENEEA. The CDR3 is CASSLEAGGSGGELFF. The DNA of the CDR3 is TGTGCCAGCAGCTTAGAGGCGGGGGGGAGCGGCGGGGAGCTGTTTTTT.

This chain joins TRBV6-5 and TRBJ1-2; 7 bases align to TRBD1. After removal of 5 bases from V and 2 bases from J, the junction contained 8 bases not matched to a gene. The CDR3 sequence is 15 residues long. The germline V gene has CDR1 MNHEY and CDR2 SVGAGI. CDR3 DNA: TGTGCCAGCAGTAGCCCCCAGGGGGGGAACTATGGCTACACCTTC. Amino acid sequence: CASSSPQGGNYGYTF.

The chain joins TRBV7-2 to TRBJ1-3, with 8 bases fitting TRBD1. J was trimmed by 0 bases and V by 6 bases; bases with no gene match: 7. This CDR3 is built from 16 residues. From germline, CDR1 is SGHTA and CDR2 FQGNSA. In nucleotides, the CDR3 is TGTGCCAGCAGTATAACAGGGGGTGCCTCTGGAAACACCATATATTTT. Its protein is CASSITGGASGNTIYF.

The chain employs TRBV12-3 or TRBV12-4 and TRBJ1-1; maybe TRBD1 (5 bases). The CDR3 loop spans 13 amino acids. Trimming left V 8 bases short and J 7 bases short, with 17 bases between. The CDR3 coding sequence is TGTGCCAGCTCAAAGGGACCAGCTGGTGAAGCTTTCTTT. It codes for CASSKGPAGEAFF.

The chain employs TRBV9 and TRBJ2-5; D is perhaps TRBD1 or TRBD2 (5 bases each). Germline V gene lookup returns CDR1 SGDLS and CDR2 YYNGEE. The V and J ends lost 4 bases and 5 bases respectively, with 21 bases between them. The CDR3 consists of 16 residues. The CDR3 is CASSSSGTQTEETQYF. CDR3 nucleotides: TGTGCCAGCAGCTCCTCCGGGACCCAGACTGAGGAGACCCAGTACTTC.